The clone carrying this T cell receptor beta chain has more than one count but fewer than ten. These data originate in a study of response to subunit inactivated influenza vaccine. Via MiXCR, TCRdb re-called the RT-PCR reads, giving one row per CDR3 protein. The top ten clones hold roughly 7.6% of a sample with 650,000 or so distinct CDR3 sequences, around 13% of them seen once. CDR3 size: 15 residues. CDR1 is KGHDR and CDR2 is SFDVKD in the germline V gene. Losses at the gene ends were 5 bases for V and 4 bases for J; bases not matched to a gene: 4. J is TRBJ2-5 and V is TRBV24-1, with TRBD2 matching over 12 bases. This sample comprised PBMCs from blood, obtained 14 to 15 days before vaccination. The source of this sequence is a man aged 50 to 59 who received an inactivated influenza vaccine. CDR3 in DNA: TGTGCCACCAGTGCGGGACTAGCGGGCGTAGAGACCCAGTACTTC. This translates into CATSAGLAGVETQYF.